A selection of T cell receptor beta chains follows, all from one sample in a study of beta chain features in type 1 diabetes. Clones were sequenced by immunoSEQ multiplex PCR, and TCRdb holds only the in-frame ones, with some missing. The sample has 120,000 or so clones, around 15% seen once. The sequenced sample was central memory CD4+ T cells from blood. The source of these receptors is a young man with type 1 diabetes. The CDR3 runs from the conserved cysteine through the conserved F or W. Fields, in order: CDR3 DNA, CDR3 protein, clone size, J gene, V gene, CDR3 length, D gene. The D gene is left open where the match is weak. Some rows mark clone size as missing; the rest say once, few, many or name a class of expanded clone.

DNA: TGCGCCAGCAGCCAGGGTGGCGGCCAAGAGACCCAGTACTTC
CDR3: CASSQGGGQETQYF
size: NA
J: TRBJ2-5
V: TRBV5-1
length: 14
D: NA

DNA: TGTGCCAGCAAACGGAGGTCTCGGGAGACCCAGTACTTC
CDR3: CASKRRSRETQYF
size: few
J: TRBJ2-5
V: TRBV6-6
length: 13
D: NA

DNA: TGTGCCAGCAGCTCACAGGGTGGGGGAGACAATGAGCAGTTCTTC
CDR3: CASSSQGGGDNEQFF
size: NA
J: TRBJ2-1
V: TRBV7-2
length: 15
D: NA

DNA: TGTGCCAGCAGCCAAGAGGACTATGGCTACACCTTC
CDR3: CASSQEDYGYTF
size: few
J: TRBJ1-2
V: TRBV14
length: 12
D: NA

DNA: TGTGCCAGCAGCTTAATGGCCTCTGGGGCCAACGTCCTGACTTTC
CDR3: CASSLMASGANVLTF
size: NA
J: TRBJ2-6
V: TRBV7-9
length: 15
D: NA

DNA: TGTGCCAGCGGGGATCGGAGGCAGTATTTT
CDR3: CASGDRRQYF
size: many
J: TRBJ2-3
V: TRBV25-1
length: 10
D: NA

DNA: TGTGCCAGCAGCTCGCCGGGACTAGCGTTAAACATTCAGTACTTC
CDR3: CASSSPGLALNIQYF
size: NA
J: TRBJ2-4
V: TRBV5-4
length: 15
D: TRBD2

DNA: TGTGCCAGCAGCTTAGGCGGAGGGCCCCAGCCCAGGGCCCAGTACTTC
CDR3: CASSLGGGPQPRAQYF
size: NA
J: TRBJ2-5
V: TRBV7-2
length: 16
D: NA

DNA: TGTGCCAGCAGCTCCCGGAGTGCCGCTTTCTTT
CDR3: CASSSRSAAFF
size: NA
J: TRBJ1-1
V: TRBV5-6
length: 11
D: NA

DNA: TGTGCCAGCAGCTCTCTCCGGGACAGGGATAGCAATCAGCCCCAGCATTTT
CDR3: CASSSLRDRDSNQPQHF
size: few
J: TRBJ1-5
V: TRBV11-2
length: 17
D: TRBD1

DNA: TGTGCCTGGAGGGTAAGGGGGCGAGCAGATACGCAGTATTTT
CDR3: CAWRVRGRADTQYF
size: NA
J: TRBJ2-3
V: TRBV30
length: 14
D: TRBD1

DNA: TGCAGCGTGGGGGAGCGGACCGGGACCCAGTACTTC
CDR3: CSVGERTGTQYF
size: few
J: TRBJ2-5
V: TRBV29-1
length: 12
D: NA

DNA: TGTGCCGGACGGCGGGAGGGCCCAATTACGCAGTATTTT
CDR3: CAGRREGPITQYF
size: few
J: TRBJ2-3
V: TRBV30
length: 13
D: TRBD2

DNA: TGTGCCAGCAGCTTAAATTCCATAGGCCCGGCGCAGTACTTC
CDR3: CASSLNSIGPAQYF
size: few
J: TRBJ2-7
V: TRBV7-2
length: 14
D: NA

DNA: TGTGCCAGCAGCTTAGAGGGTCAGGTACAATACAATGAGCAGTTCTTC
CDR3: CASSLEGQVQYNEQFF
size: medium-sized
J: TRBJ2-1
V: TRBV11-2
length: 16
D: NA

DNA: TGTGCCTGGAGTGTATTCCTAGCGGGAGTGAGAGATACGCAGTATTTT
CDR3: CAWSVFLAGVRDTQYF
size: NA
J: TRBJ2-3
V: TRBV30
length: 16
D: TRBD2

DNA: TGCAGTGCTATTCTGCAGGAGACCCAGTACTTC
CDR3: CSAILQETQYF
size: NA
J: TRBJ2-5
V: TRBV20-1
length: 11
D: NA

DNA: TGTGCCAGCAGCCTACAGGGGAGAGCTTTCTTT
CDR3: CASSLQGRAFF
size: few
J: TRBJ1-1
V: TRBV28
length: 11
D: TRBD1

DNA: TGTGCCAGCAGCCTGGACAATCAGCCCCAGCATTTT
CDR3: CASSLDNQPQHF
size: NA
J: TRBJ1-5
V: TRBV7-9
length: 12
D: NA

DNA: TGTGCCAGCAGTCGAGGGACCTACGAGCAGTACTTC
CDR3: CASSRGTYEQYF
size: NA
J: TRBJ2-7
V: TRBV7-9
length: 12
D: NA

DNA: TGTGCCAGCAGCTCCGGGACTAGCTTCTACGAGCAGTACTTC
CDR3: CASSSGTSFYEQYF
size: NA
J: TRBJ2-7
V: TRBV14
length: 14
D: TRBD2

DNA: TGTGCCAGCAGGCTAGGTGGAGGGATTTTCTACGAGCAGTACTTC
CDR3: CASRLGGGIFYEQYF
size: many
J: TRBJ2-7
V: TRBV28
length: 15
D: NA

DNA: TGTGCCAGCAGCCAAGAAGTTGAGCAGTTCTTC
CDR3: CASSQEVEQFF
size: many
J: TRBJ2-1
V: TRBV14
length: 11
D: NA

DNA: TGCGCCAGCAGCGGCGGGACTCAGGCAGATACGCAGTATTTT
CDR3: CASSGGTQADTQYF
size: NA
J: TRBJ2-3
V: TRBV5-1
length: 14
D: NA

DNA: TGTGCCAGTAGTATGTGGAACGGGGAGAATGAAGCTTTCTTT
CDR3: CASSMWNGENEAFF
size: NA
J: TRBJ1-1
V: TRBV19
length: 14
D: NA

DNA: TGTGCCTGGAGTGTAGACGGGAGCAATGAGCAGTTCTTC
CDR3: CAWSVDGSNEQFF
size: NA
J: TRBJ2-1
V: TRBV30
length: 13
D: NA

DNA: TGTGCCAGCAGCTCGGGCGCAATGGCCGGACAAGAGACCCAGTACTTC
CDR3: CASSSGAMAGQETQYF
size: once
J: TRBJ2-5
V: TRBV7-2
length: 16
D: NA

DNA: TGTGCCAGCAGCCTCTCCCGTACTAGCGCCGAAGGGCAGTTCTTC
CDR3: CASSLSRTSAEGQFF
size: many
J: TRBJ2-1
V: TRBV7-2
length: 15
D: TRBD2

DNA: TGTGCCAGCAGTTACTCGGCGACAGCTTATAATTCACCCCTCCACTTT
CDR3: CASSYSATAYNSPLHF
size: NA
J: TRBJ1-6
V: TRBV6-6
length: 16
D: NA

DNA: TGTGCCAGCAGTTACTCGGCAGGCAGCTCCTACGAGCAGTACTTC
CDR3: CASSYSAGSSYEQYF
size: few
J: TRBJ2-7
V: TRBV6-5
length: 15
D: NA

DNA: TGCAGCGCCGAAGGCCCGAGCCGCGAGACCCAGTACTTC
CDR3: CSAEGPSRETQYF
size: few
J: TRBJ2-5
V: TRBV29-1
length: 13
D: NA

DNA: TGTGCCTGGAGCCCCTCCTACAATGAGCAGTTCTTC
CDR3: CAWSPSYNEQFF
size: NA
J: TRBJ2-1
V: TRBV30
length: 12
D: NA

DNA: TGCGCCAGCAGTCAGGACAGGGCCAGGGTTCACGGGCAGTACTTC
CDR3: CASSQDRARVHGQYF
size: many
J: TRBJ2-7
V: TRBV23-1
length: 15
D: TRBD1

DNA: TGCGCCAGCAGCCTTCCCCAGGGGGCAGGTTCGGCGTTCTATGGCTACACCTTC
CDR3: CASSLPQGAGSAFYGYTF
size: few
J: TRBJ1-2
V: TRBV4-1
length: 18
D: TRBD1

DNA: TGTGCCAGCAGGAGTAGCGGGTCCTCCTACAATGAGCAGTTCTTC
CDR3: CASRSSGSSYNEQFF
size: few
J: TRBJ2-1
V: TRBV5-4
length: 15
D: TRBD2

DNA: TGTGCCAGCACCCCTTCGGACAGGCTAGAGACCCAGTACTTC
CDR3: CASTPSDRLETQYF
size: few
J: TRBJ2-5
V: TRBV25-1
length: 14
D: TRBD1

DNA: TGTGCCTGGAGTGTACGGTCAGGGGCCAATCAGCCCCAGCATTTT
CDR3: CAWSVRSGANQPQHF
size: few
J: TRBJ1-5
V: TRBV30
length: 15
D: NA

DNA: TGTGCCAGCAGCCGAGTGTGGGAATTCGGCACTGAAGCTTTCTTT
CDR3: CASSRVWEFGTEAFF
size: few
J: TRBJ1-1
V: TRBV11-3
length: 15
D: NA

DNA: TGCGCCAGCAGCTTTGGGGACAGGGACCCAGATACGCAGTATTTT
CDR3: CASSFGDRDPDTQYF
size: NA
J: TRBJ2-3
V: TRBV5-1
length: 15
D: TRBD1

DNA: TGCAGCGTTGAAAGCGACGGCGCTGGCTACACCTTC
CDR3: CSVESDGAGYTF
size: NA
J: TRBJ1-2
V: TRBV29-1
length: 12
D: NA

DNA: TGCGCCAGCAGCCAAGATTCGGGGCGGGGGATCACAGATACGCAGTATTTT
CDR3: CASSQDSGRGITDTQYF
size: NA
J: TRBJ2-3
V: TRBV4-3
length: 17
D: TRBD2

DNA: TGTGCCAGCGGGGTCCAGGTCACAGATACGCAGTATTTT
CDR3: CASGVQVTDTQYF
size: few
J: TRBJ2-3
V: TRBV28
length: 13
D: NA